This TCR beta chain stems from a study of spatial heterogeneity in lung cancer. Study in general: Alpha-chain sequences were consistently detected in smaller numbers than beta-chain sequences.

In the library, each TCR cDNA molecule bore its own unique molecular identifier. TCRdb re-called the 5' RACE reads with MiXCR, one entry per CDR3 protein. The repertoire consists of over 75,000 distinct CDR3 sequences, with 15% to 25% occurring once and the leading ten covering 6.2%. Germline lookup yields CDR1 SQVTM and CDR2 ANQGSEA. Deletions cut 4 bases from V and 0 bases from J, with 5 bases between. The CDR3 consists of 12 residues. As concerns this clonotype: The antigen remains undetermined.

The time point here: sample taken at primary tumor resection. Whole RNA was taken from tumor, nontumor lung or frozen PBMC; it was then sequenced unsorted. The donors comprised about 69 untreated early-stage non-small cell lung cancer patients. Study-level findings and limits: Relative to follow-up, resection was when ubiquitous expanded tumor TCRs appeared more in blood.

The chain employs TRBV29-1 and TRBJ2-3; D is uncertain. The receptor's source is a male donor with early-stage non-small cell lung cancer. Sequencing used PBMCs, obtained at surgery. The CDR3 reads CSVGPSTDTQYF. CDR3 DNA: TGCAGCGTTGGACCAAGCACAGATACGCAGTATTTT.